This T cell receptor (beta chain) was found in a study of blood T cell repertoires in COVID-19. Study background: COVID-19 samples from acute and convalescent phases originated in the United States, Italy and Spain. Sources were T cells, B-cell-depleted T cells, or PBMCs; the material itself was cDNA or gDNA.

The V segment lost 5 bases and the J segment 2 bases; nucleotides outside the gene matches: 5. Per the germline V gene, CDR1 is SGHAT and CDR2 is FQNNGV. The CDR3 is 14 residues long. Per the study methods: Reference gene primers were amplified, and this amplification served to estimate nucleated cell counts. Clones were sequenced by immunoSEQ multiplex PCR, and TCRdb holds only the in-frame ones, with some missing. D and trimming come from the DNA, and the V and J calls and clone size come from that table. The repertoire includes about 100,000 clones, roughly 84% of them detected once, and over 4% sits in the top ten.

The material sequenced was peripheral blood. The receptor was derived from a human donor in a cohort sampled during active COVID-19. The chain carries TRBV11-2 and TRBJ2-7; 8 nucleotides line up with TRBD1. CDR3: CASSLDRGPYEQYF. The CDR3 DNA sequence: TGTGCCAGCAGCCTCGACAGGGGACCCTACGAGCAGTACTTC.